This T cell receptor beta chain was identified in a study of lymphopenia after photon versus proton radiotherapy. The repertoire was sequenced with immunoSEQ multiplex PCR; TCRdb's copy has only in-frame clones and lacks some. The table has roughly 150,000 clones, about 88% seen once. V gave up 1 base and J gave up 5 bases, with 9 bases separating them. Germline V lookup: CDR1 SGHVS, CDR2 FQNEAQ. This CDR3 comprises 13 residues. The receptor's source is a man between 45 and 60 years old with gastric cancer. Sequenced material: peripheral blood, taken from a patient treated with photon-based radiotherapy. This chain links TRBV7-8 with TRBJ2-7; the D is unclear. In DNA form, the CDR3 reads TGTGCCAGCAGCTTAGAAGTAGGACACGAGCAGTACTTC. Translating it yields CASSLEVGHEQYF.